The sequence of this T cell receptor beta chain was determined in a study of CD4 T cells in relation to SARS-CoV-2 and coronaviruses. Overall study results and limits: Crossreactive clones expanded significantly less to SARS-CoV-2 than monoreactive clones. The cross-reactivity analysis covered only spike protein, not other viral proteins.

Worth noting for this clone: Its antigen is still unknown.

CD4+ T cells from unexposed donors were obtained before the COVID-19 pandemic (2011-2018). The cells were cultured for 10 days before CD4+ T cells were isolated. Cells permitting, SARS-CoV-2 S/N and four cold-coronavirus spikes were tested on unexposed-donor CD4+ T cells. The V gene's germline CDR1 is MNHEY and CDR2 SVGAGI. CDR3 length: 13 residues. Trimming took off 7 bases at V and 2 bases at J, with 11 bases between the two ends. TCRdb's copy holds only in-frame clones and misses some; the assay was immunoSEQ multiplex PCR. The repertoire holds about 12,000 clones, with 69% as singletons. The TCR comes from a human donor in good health. Specimen: CD4+ T cells from PBMCs, cultured in vitro. V and J are TRBV6-5 and TRBJ1-2, with D unclear. CDR3 residues: CASKEVSNYGYTF. CDR3 DNA: TGTGCCAGCAAAGAGGTCAGCAACTATGGCTACACCTTC.